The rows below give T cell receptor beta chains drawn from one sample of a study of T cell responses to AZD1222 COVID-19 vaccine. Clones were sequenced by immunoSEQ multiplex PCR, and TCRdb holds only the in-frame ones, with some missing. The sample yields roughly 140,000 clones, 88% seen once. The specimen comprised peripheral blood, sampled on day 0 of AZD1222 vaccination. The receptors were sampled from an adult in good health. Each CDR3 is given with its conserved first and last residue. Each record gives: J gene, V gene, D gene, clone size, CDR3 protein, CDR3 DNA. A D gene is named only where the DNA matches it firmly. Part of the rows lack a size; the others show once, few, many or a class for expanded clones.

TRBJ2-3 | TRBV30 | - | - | CAWSRGEADTQYF | TGTGCCTGGAGCAGGGGGGAGGCAGATACGCAGTATTTT
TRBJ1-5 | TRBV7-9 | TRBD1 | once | CASSLSSGGAGQPQHF | TGTGCCAGCAGCTTAAGTTCAGGGGGCGCCGGTCAGCCCCAGCATTTT
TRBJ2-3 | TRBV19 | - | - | CASSMRAASGTDTQYF | TGTGCCAGTAGTATGAGAGCGGCCTCAGGCACAGATACGCAGTATTTT
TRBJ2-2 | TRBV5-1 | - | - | CASAFGGLRNTGELFF | TGCGCCAGCGCCTTCGGGGGGCTAAGGAACACCGGGGAGCTGTTTTTT
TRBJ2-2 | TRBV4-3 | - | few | CASSQDLAFNTGELFF | TGCGCCAGCAGCCAAGATCTAGCCTTCAACACCGGGGAGCTGTTTTTT
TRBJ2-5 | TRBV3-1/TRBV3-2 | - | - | CASSQRPGHQETQYF | TGTGCCAGCAGCCAAAGACCCGGGCACCAAGAGACCCAGTACTTC
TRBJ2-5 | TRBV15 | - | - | CATSRGGSIQGQETQYF | TGTGCCACCAGCAGAGGAGGATCTATTCAGGGGCAAGAGACCCAGTACTTC
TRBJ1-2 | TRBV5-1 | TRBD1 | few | CASSPGPGQGQVYTF | TGCGCCAGCAGCCCCGGACCGGGACAGGGGCAAGTCTACACCTTC
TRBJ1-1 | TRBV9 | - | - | CASSVASGNRMNTEAFF | TGTGCCAGCAGCGTTGCCTCCGGGAACAGAATGAACACTGAAGCTTTCTTT
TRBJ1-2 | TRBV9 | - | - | CASGGRIIYGYTF | TGTGCCTCCGGAGGGCGGATCATCTATGGCTACACCTTC
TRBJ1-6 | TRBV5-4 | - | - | CASSPDRRNSPLHF | TGTGCCAGCAGCCCGGACAGAAGAAATTCACCCCTCCACTTT
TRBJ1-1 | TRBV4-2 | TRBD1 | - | CASSQEGGRVGAAFF | TGTGCCAGCAGCCAAGAAGGGGGCCGGGTTGGGGCAGCTTTCTTT
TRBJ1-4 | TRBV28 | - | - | CASRTQGGRGEKLFF | TGTGCCAGCAGAACTCAGGGAGGGAGAGGAGAAAAACTGTTTTTT
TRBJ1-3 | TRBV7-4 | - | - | CASSLGDQDSTLSGNTIYF | TGTGCCAGCAGCTTAGGGGACCAGGACAGTACTCTCTCTGGAAACACCATATATTTT
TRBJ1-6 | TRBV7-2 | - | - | CASSLVGTWNSPLHF | TGTGCCAGCAGCTTAGTTGGGACGTGGAATTCACCCCTCCACTTT
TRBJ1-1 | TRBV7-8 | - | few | CASSLVTVPRNTEAFF | TGTGCCAGCAGCTTGGTAACAGTCCCTAGGAACACTGAAGCTTTCTTT
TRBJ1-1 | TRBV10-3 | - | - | CAIRREGTEAFF | TGTGCCATCAGAAGGGAGGGCACTGAAGCTTTCTTT
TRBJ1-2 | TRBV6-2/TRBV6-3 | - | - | CASSYSGRTNYGYTF | TGTGCCAGCAGTTACTCCGGACGGACTAACTATGGCTACACCTTC
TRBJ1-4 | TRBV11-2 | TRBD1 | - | CASSLRDSLEKLFF | TGTGCCAGCAGCTTAAGGGACAGCCTTGAAAAACTGTTTTTT
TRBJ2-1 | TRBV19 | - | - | CASSPRGLADNEQFF | TGTGCCAGTAGTCCCCGGGGGCTAGCGGACAATGAGCAGTTCTTC
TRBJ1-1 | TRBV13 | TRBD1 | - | CASSFITGGITEAFF | TGTGCCAGCAGCTTCATTACAGGGGGCATAACTGAAGCTTTCTTT
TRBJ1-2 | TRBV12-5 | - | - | CASGLVQGPGKDGYTF | TGTGCTAGTGGTTTGGTACAAGGGCCAGGGAAGGATGGCTACACCTTC
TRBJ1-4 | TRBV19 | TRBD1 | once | CASSRRPGTGGEKLFF | TGTGCCAGTAGTCGCCGCCCGGGGACAGGGGGAGAAAAACTGTTTTTT
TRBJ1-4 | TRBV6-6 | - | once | CASRRGARNEKLFF | TGTGCCAGCAGACGTGGGGCCCGGAACGAAAAACTGTTTTTT
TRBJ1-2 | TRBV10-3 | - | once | CAISPGGTNTYGYTF | TGTGCCATCAGCCCCGGGGGGACGAACACCTATGGCTACACCTTC
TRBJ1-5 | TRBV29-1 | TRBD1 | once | CSVRQGDQPQHF | TGCAGCGTGAGACAGGGGGACCAGCCCCAGCATTTT
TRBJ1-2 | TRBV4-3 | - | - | CASSPGDYGYTF | TGCGCCAGCAGCCCGGGTGACTATGGCTACACCTTC
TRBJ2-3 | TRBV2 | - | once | CASSYSPDTQYF | TGTGCCAGCAGTTACAGCCCAGATACGCAGTATTTT
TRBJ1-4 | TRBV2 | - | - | CAGTRDKAEKLFF | TGTGCCGGAACCCGGGACAAGGCAGAAAAACTGTTTTTT
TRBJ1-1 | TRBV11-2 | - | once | CASSTYRDTEAFF | TGTGCCAGCAGCACTTACAGGGACACTGAAGCTTTCTTT
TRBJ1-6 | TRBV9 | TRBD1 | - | CASSPTTGVYSPLHF | TGTGCCAGCAGCCCGACGACAGGGGTTTATTCACCCCTCCACTTT